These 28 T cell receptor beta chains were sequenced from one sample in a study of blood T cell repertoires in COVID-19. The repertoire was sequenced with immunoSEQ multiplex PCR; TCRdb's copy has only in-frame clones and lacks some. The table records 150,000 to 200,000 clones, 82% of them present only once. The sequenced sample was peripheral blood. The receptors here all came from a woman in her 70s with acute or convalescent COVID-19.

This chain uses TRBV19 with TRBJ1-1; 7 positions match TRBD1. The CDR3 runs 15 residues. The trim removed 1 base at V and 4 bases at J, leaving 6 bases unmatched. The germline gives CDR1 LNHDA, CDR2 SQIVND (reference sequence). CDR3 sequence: CASSIVGGGVTEAFF. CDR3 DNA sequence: TGTGCCAGTAGTATAGTTGGAGGGGGCGTCACTGAAGCTTTCTTT.

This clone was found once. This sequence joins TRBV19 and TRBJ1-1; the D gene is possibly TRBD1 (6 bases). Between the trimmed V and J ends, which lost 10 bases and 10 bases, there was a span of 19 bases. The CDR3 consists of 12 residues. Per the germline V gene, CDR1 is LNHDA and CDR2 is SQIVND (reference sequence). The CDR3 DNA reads TGTGCCACCCAATCTCGGACAGCCGCAGCTTTCTTT. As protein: CATQSRTAAAFF.

CDR3 in DNA: TGTGCCAGCAGTCCCCGGACAGGGTTTAATCAGCCCCAGCATTTT. Protein product: CASSPRTGFNQPQHF. The rearrangement joins TRBV28 to TRBJ1-5, with TRBD1 identical over 8 bases. CDR1 is MDHEN, CDR2 SYDVKM, per germline. V was clipped by 5 bases and J by 4 bases; unmatched bases: 7. The CDR3 is made up of 15 amino acids.

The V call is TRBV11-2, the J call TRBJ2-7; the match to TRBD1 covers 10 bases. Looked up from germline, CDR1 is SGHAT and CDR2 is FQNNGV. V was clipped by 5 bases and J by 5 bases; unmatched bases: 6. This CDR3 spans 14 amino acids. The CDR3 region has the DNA TGTGCCAGCAGCCTAGTGACAGGGGGCCACGAGCAGTACTTC. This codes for CASSLVTGGHEQYF.

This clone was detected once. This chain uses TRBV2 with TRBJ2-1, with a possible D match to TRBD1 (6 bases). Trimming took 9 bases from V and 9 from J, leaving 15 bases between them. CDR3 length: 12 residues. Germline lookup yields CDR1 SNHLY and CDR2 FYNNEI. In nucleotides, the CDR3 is TGTGCCAGTAACCAGGGGCTCGGTGAGCAGTTCTTC. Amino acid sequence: CASNQGLGEQFF.

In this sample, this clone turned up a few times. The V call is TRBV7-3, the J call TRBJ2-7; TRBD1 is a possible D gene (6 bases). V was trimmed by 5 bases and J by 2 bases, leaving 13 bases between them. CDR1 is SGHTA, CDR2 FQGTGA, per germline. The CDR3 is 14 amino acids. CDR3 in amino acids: CASSPTGTTYEQYF. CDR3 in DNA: TGTGCCAGCAGCCCCACAGGGACGACCTACGAGCAGTACTTC. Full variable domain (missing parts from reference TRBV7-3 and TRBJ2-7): GAGVSQTPSNKVTEKGKYVELRCDPISGHTALYWYRQSLGQGPEFLIYFQGTGAADDSGLPNDRFFAVRPEGSVSTLKIQRTERGDSAVYLCASSPTGTTYEQYFGPGTRLTVT.

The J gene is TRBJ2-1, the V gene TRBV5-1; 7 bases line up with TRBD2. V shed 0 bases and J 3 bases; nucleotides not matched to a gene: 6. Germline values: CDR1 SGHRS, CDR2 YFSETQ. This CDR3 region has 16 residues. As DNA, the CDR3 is TGCGCCAGCAGCTTGGATGGGGGGGTACGCTACAATGAGCAGTTCTTC. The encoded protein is CASSLDGGVRYNEQFF. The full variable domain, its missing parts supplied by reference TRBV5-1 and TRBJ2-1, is KAGVTQTPRYLIKTRGQQVTLSCSPISGHRSVSWYQQTPGQGLQFLFEYFSETQRNKGNFPGRFSGRQFSNSRSEMNVSTLELGDSALYLCASSLDGGVRYNEQFFGPGTRLTVL.

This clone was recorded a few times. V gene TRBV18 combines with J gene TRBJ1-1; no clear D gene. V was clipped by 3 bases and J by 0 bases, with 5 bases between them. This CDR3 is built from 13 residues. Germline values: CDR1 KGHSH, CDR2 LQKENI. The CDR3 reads CASSPEVNTEAFF. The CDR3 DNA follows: TGTGCCAGCTCACCTGAGGTGAACACTGAAGCTTTCTTT.

DNA of the CDR3: TGCGCCAGCAGCTCGGCCGGGGGACAGTCATTGGGTTTGGAACTGTTTTTT. Residues: CASSSAGGQSLGLELFF. V and J are TRBV5-1 and TRBJ1-4, with 7 bases aligning to TRBD1. Germline trimming cut 3 bases from V and 12 bases from J; bases unmatched to any gene: 20. The V gene's germline CDR1 is SGHRS and CDR2 YFSETQ. The CDR3 is made up of 17 amino acids. The full variable domain, its missing parts supplied by reference TRBV5-1 and TRBJ1-4, is KAGVTQTPRYLIKTRGQQVTLSCSPISGHRSVSWYQQTPGQGLQFLFEYFSETQRNKGNFPGRFSGRQFSNSRSEMNVSTLELGDSALYLCASSSAGGQSLGLELFFGSGTQLSVL.

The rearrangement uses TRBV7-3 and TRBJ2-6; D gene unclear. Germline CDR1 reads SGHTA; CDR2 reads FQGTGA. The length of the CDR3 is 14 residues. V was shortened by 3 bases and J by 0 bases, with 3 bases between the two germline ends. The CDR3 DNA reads TGTGCCAGCAGCTTGTACTCTGGGGCCAACGTCCTGACTTTC. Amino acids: CASSLYSGANVLTF.

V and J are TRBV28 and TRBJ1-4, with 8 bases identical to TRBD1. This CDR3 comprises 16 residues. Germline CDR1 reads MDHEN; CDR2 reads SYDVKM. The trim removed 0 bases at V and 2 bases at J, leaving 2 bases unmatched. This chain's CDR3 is CASSLWRTGTNEKLFF. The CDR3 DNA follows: TGTGCCAGCAGTTTATGGAGGACAGGGACTAATGAAAAACTGTTTTTT.

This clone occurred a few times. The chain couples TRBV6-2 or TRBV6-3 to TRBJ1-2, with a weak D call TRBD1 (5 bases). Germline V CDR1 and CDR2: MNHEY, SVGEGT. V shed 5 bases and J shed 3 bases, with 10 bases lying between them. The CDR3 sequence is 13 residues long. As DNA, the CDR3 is TGTGCCAGCAGTGAGACAGCTGACTATGGCTACACCTTC. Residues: CASSETADYGYTF.

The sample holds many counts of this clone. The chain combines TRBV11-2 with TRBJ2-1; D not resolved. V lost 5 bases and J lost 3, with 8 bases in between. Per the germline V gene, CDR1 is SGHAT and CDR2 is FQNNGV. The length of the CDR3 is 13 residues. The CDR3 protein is CASSLNNYNEQFF. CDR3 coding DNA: TGTGCCAGCAGCCTAAATAACTACAATGAGCAGTTCTTC.

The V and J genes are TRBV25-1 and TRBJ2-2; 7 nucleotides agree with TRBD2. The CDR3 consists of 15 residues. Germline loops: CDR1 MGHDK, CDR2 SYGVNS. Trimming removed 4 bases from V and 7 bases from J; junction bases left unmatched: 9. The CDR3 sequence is CASSVSGARNGELFF. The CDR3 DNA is TGTGCCAGCAGTGTAAGCGGGGCCCGAAACGGGGAGCTGTTTTTT.

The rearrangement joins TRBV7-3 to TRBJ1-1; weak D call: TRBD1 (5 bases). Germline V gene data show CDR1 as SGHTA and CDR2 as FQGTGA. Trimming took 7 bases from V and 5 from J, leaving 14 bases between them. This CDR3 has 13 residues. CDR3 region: CASTARVLTEAFF. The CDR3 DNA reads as TGTGCCAGCACCGCCAGGGTACTGACTGAAGCTTTCTTT.

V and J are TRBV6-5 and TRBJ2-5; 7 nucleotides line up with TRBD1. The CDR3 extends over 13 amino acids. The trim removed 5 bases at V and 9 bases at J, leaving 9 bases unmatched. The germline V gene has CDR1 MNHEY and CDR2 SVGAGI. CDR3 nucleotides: TGTGCCAGCAGTACCACAGGGGCAGGGGCCCAGTACTTC. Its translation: CASSTTGAGAQYF.

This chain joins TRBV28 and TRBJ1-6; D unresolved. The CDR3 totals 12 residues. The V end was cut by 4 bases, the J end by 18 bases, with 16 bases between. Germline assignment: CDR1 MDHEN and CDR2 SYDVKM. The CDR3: CASSSQTFSHHF. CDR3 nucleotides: TGTGCCAGCAGTTCGCAGACATTTTCGCACCACTTT.

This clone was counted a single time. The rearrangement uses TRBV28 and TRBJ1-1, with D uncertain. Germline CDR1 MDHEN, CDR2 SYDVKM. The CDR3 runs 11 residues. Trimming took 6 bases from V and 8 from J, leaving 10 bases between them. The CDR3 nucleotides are TGTGCCAGCAGACGACTGACCGAAGCTTTCTTT. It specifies CASRRLTEAFF.

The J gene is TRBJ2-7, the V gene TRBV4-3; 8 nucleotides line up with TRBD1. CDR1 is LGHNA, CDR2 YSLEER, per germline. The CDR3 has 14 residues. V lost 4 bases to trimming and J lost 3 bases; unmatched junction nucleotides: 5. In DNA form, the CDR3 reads TGCGCCAGCAGCCCAGGACAGGGACTCTACGAGCAGTACTTC. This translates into CASSPGQGLYEQYF.

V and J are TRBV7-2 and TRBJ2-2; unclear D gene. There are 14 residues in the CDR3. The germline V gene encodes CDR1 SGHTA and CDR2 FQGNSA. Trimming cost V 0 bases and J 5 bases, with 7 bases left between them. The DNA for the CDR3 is TGTGCCAGCAGCTTAGCCCTAGAGACCGGGGAGCTGTTTTTT. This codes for CASSLALETGELFF. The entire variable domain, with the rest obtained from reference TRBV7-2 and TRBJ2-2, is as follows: GAGVSQSPSNKVTEKGKDVELRCDPISGHTALYWYRQSLGQGLEFLIYFQGNSAPDKSGLPSDRFSAERTGGSVSTLTIQRTQQEDSAVYLCASSLALETGELFFGEGSRLTVL.

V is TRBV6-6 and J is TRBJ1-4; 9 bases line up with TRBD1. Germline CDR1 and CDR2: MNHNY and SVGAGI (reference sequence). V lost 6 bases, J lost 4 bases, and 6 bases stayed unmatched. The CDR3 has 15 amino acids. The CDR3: CASSWTGARNEKLFF. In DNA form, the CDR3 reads TGTGCCAGCAGCTGGACAGGGGCCCGTAATGAAAAACTGTTTTTT.

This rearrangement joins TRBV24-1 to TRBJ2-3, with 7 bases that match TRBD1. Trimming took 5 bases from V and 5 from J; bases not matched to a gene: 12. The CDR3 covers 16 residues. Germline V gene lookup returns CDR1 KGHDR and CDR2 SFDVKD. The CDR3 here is CATSGSLGTVRDTQYF. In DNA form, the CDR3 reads TGTGCCACCAGTGGTTCCCTCGGGACAGTTCGAGATACGCAGTATTTT.

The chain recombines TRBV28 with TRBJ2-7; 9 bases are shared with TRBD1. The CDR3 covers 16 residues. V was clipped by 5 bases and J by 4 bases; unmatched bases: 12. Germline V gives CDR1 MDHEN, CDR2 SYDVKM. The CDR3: CASSPQVWTGDYEQYF. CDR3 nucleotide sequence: TGTGCCAGCAGTCCCCAGGTCTGGACAGGGGATTACGAGCAGTACTTC.

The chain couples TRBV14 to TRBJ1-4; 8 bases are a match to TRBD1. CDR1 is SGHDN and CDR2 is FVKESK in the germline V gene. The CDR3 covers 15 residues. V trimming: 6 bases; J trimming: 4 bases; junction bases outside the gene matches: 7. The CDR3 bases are TGTGCCAGCAGTCGGGACGACAGGGGTAATGAAAAACTGTTTTTT. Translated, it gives CASSRDDRGNEKLFF.

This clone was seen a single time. The CDR3 DNA reads as TGTGCCAGCTCACCAATCGGACAGGGCGCGAAGAGCGAGCAGTACTTC. Translated: CASSPIGQGAKSEQYF. The chain recombines TRBV18 with TRBJ2-7; TRBD1 matches at 8 bases. Per the germline V gene, CDR1 is KGHSH and CDR2 is LQKENI. This CDR3 has 16 residues. Trimming at V came to 2 bases and at J to 6 bases, leaving 12 bases not matched to a gene.

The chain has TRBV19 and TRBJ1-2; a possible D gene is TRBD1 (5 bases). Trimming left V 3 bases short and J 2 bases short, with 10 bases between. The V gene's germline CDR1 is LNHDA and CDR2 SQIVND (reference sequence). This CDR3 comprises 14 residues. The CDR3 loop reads CASSILTGNYGYTF. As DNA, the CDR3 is TGTGCCAGTAGTATCCTAACAGGCAACTATGGCTACACCTTC.

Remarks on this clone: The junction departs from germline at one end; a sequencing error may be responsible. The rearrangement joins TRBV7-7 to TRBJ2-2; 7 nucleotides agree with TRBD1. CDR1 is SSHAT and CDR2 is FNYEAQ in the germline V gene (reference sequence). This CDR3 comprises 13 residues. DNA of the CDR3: TGTGCTAGCAGCCAGGACAGGACCGGGGAGCTGTTTTTT. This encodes CASSQDRTGELFF.

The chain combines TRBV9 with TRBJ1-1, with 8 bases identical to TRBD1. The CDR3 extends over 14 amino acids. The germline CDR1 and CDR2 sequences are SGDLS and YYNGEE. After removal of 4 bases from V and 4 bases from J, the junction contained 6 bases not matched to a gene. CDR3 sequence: CASSTRDRGTEAFF. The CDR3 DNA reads TGTGCCAGCAGCACACGAGACAGGGGCACTGAAGCTTTCTTT.